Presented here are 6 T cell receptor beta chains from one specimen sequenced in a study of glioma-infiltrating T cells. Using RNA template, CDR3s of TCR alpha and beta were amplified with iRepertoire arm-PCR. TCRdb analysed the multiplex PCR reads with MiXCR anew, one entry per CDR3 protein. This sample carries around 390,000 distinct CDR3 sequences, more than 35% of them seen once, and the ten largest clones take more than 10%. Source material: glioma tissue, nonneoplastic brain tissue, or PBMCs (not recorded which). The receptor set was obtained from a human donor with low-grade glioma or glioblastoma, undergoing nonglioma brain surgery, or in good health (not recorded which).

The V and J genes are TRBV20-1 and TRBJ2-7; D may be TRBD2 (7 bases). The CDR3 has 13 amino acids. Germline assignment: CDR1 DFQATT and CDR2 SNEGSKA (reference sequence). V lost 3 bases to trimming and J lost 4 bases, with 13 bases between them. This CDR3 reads CSARGGLYYEQYF. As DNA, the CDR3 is TGCAGTGCTAGGGGGGGGCTTTATTACGAGCAGTACTTC.

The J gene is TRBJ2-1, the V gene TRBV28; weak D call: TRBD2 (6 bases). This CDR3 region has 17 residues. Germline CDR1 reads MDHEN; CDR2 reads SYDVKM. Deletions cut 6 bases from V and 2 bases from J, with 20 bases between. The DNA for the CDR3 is TGTGCCAGCAGACTCTTTGTGGGGACTGGTCCCTACAATGAGCAGTTCTTC. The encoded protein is CASRLFVGTGPYNEQFF. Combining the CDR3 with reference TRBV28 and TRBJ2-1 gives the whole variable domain DVKVTQSSRYLVKRTGEKVFLECVQDMDHENMFWYRQDPGLGLRLIYFSYDVKMKEKGDIPEGYSVSREKKERFSLILESASTNQTSMYLCASRLFVGTGPYNEQFFGPGTRLTVL.

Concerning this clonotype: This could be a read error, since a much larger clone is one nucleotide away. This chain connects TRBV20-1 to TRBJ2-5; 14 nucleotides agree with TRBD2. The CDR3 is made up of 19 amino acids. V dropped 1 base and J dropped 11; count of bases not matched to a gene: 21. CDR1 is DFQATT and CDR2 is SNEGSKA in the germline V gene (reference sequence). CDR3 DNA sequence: TGCAGTGCTAGAGTCTCTCGGACCGGGACTAGCGGGAGAGAGAGTGAGCAGTACTTC. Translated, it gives CSARVSRTGTSGRESEQYF.

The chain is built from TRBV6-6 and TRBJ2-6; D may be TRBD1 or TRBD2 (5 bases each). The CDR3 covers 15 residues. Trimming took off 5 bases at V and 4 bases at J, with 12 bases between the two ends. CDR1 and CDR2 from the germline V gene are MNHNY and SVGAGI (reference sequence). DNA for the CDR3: TGTGCCAGCAGTCAGGGTGGGAGCGGGGCCAACGTCCTGACTTTC. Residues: CASSQGGSGANVLTF.

The DNA of the CDR3 is TGTGCCAGCAGTTTAGACGGCAAGAACACTGAAGCTTTCTTT. Its translation is CASSLDGKNTEAFF. V and J are TRBV12-3 or TRBV12-4 and TRBJ1-1; D not certain. The V and J ends lost 1 base and 1 base respectively, with 7 bases between them. This CDR3 contains 14 residues.

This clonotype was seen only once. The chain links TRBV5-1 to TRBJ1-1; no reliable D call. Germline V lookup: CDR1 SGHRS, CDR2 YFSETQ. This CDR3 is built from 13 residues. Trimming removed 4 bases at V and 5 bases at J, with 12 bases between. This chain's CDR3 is CASSMNSGTEAFF. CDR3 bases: TGCGCCAGCAGCATGAACTCGGGGACTGAAGCTTTCTTT.